This entry lists 14 T cell receptor beta chains sequenced from one sample in a study of blood T cells in healthy people across ages. A sample-barcoded 5' primer and a J-beta primer mix were used in a second PCR of about 7 to 11 cycles. TCRdb recomputed calls from the 5' RACE reads with MiXCR, one row per CDR3 protein. The table has about 720,000 distinct CDR3 sequences, approximately 21% seen once. The specimen was blood. The receptors stem from a man between 65 and 80 years old in good health.

This clonotype appeared a few times. The chain couples TRBV2 to TRBJ2-7; possibly TRBD1 for D (6 bases). The length of the CDR3 is 16 residues. Between the trimmed V and J ends, which lost 6 bases and 0 bases, there was a span of 18 bases. Germline V gives CDR1 SNHLY, CDR2 FYNNEI. This CDR3 reads CASRPYYRDSSYEQYF. CDR3 nucleotides: TGTGCCAGCAGGCCGTACTACAGGGATAGCTCCTACGAGCAGTACTTC.

This rearrangement joins TRBV11-3 to TRBJ2-1; unclear D gene. Germline lookup yields CDR1 SGHNT and CDR2 YENEEA. CDR3 length: 14 amino acids. V lost 1 base and J lost 7, with 11 bases in between. CDR3 amino acids: CASSLVRTHNEQFF. The CDR3 DNA follows: TGTGCCAGCAGCTTAGTGCGCACCCATAATGAGCAGTTCTTC.

Only a few counts were recorded for this clonotype. The V call is TRBV4-3, the J call TRBJ2-1, with D maybe TRBD2 (5 bases). CDR1 LGHNA and CDR2 YSLEER come from the germline V gene. Trimming took 3 bases from V and 4 from J, leaving 10 bases between them. The CDR3 is 14 residues long. CDR3 in DNA: TGCGCCAGCAGCCAGCAAGAGGGTTACAATGAGCAGTTCTTC. As protein: CASSQQEGYNEQFF.

The chain has TRBV12-3 or TRBV12-4 and TRBJ1-4; no firm D call. Trimming removed 5 bases at V and 8 bases at J, with 18 bases between. CDR3 size: 15 residues. The CDR3 sequence is CASSTGPLGLEKLFF. The DNA for the CDR3 is TGTGCCAGCAGTACCGGACCACTCGGGTTGGAAAAACTGTTTTTT.

The sample holds one count of this clonotype. The chain employs TRBV12-3 or TRBV12-4 and TRBJ2-5; 7 positions agree with TRBD2. The end of the DNA fits TRBJ2-7 better, so the J call may be wrong. This CDR3 spans 14 amino acids. In nucleotides, the CDR3 is TGTGCCAGCAGTTTAAGGGAGGGCTCCTACGAGCAGTACGTC. It yields the protein CASSLREGSYEQYV.

This clonotype was counted ten times or more. The chain is built from TRBV7-3 and TRBJ2-5, with D possibly being TRBD1 or TRBD2 (5 bases each). The germline V gene has CDR1 SGHTA and CDR2 FQGTGA. The CDR3 totals 13 residues. Trimming stripped 5 bases from V and 0 bases from J, with 7 bases between. CDR3 amino acids: CASSPGHQETQYF. The CDR3 nucleotides read TGTGCCAGCAGCCCGGGACACCAAGAGACCCAGTACTTC.

This clonotype was picked up a small number of times. The chain recombines TRBV6-6 with TRBJ2-5; TRBD1 agrees at 11 bases. Per the germline V gene, CDR1 is MNHNY and CDR2 is SVGAGI (reference sequence). This CDR3 has 15 residues. V lost 0 bases and J lost 4; bases outside the gene matches: 1. The CDR3 DNA is TGTGCCAGCAGTTACTCCGGGACAGGGGGAGAGACCCAGTACTTC. Translating it yields CASSYSGTGGETQYF.

The gene calls are TRBV7-2 and TRBJ2-2; the D gene is possibly TRBD1 (6 bases). The V gene lost 0 bases and the J gene lost 9 bases, with 14 bases spanning the gap. The germline V gene encodes CDR1 SGHTA and CDR2 FQGNSA. This CDR3 region has 15 residues. The CDR3 loop reads CASSLAGHRGRELFF. CDR3 in DNA: TGTGCCAGCAGCTTAGCGGGACATAGAGGCCGGGAGCTGTTTTTT.

This chain joins TRBV20-1 and TRBJ1-2; D is ambiguous. V was pared by 0 bases and J by 0 bases, with 11 bases between. The CDR3 consists of 15 residues. Germline V gene sequence: CDR1 DFQATT, CDR2 SNEGSKA (reference sequence). As DNA, the CDR3 is TGCAGTGCTAGAGACAGTGGGGTCGCTAACTATGGCTACACCTTC. Translated: CSARDSGVANYGYTF.

The sample holds a few counts of this clonotype. The chain has TRBV19 and TRBJ1-1; perhaps TRBD1 as D (5 bases). V shed 6 bases and J shed 2 bases, with 19 bases lying between them. The CDR3 totals 16 residues. From germline, CDR1 is LNHDA and CDR2 SQIVND (reference sequence). The DNA for the CDR3 is TGTGCCAGTAGACGGGGAGGGGACGGATTCAACACTGAAGCTTTCTTT. This encodes CASRRGGDGFNTEAFF.

This clonotype showed up just a few times. V and J are TRBV20-1 and TRBJ2-5; D gene unclear. The end of the DNA is better explained by TRBJ2-1, so the J call may be wrong. Germline-derived CDR1 and CDR2 are DFQATT and SNEGSKA (reference sequence). The CDR3 runs 12 residues. CDR3 coding DNA: TGCAGTGCACAGAGCGTGGGGTATGAGCAGTTCTTC. It codes for CSAQSVGYEQFF.

This clonotype has only a few counts. The gene calls are TRBV12-3 or TRBV12-4 and TRBJ2-7, with a weak D call TRBD1 (6 bases). Trimming stripped 3 bases from V and 7 bases from J, with 16 bases between. This CDR3 has 14 residues. The CDR3 nucleotides read TGTGCCAGCAGTTTCAGGGGCAGCGCTGGGGAGCAGTACTTC. Protein: CASSFRGSAGEQYF.

This clonotype has only a few counts. The V call is TRBV5-1, the J call TRBJ2-3, with D possibly being TRBD1 or TRBD2 (6 bases each). V shed 3 bases and J shed 2 bases, with 16 bases lying between them. CDR3 length equals 16 residues. Germline-derived CDR1 and CDR2 are SGHRS and YFSETQ. The CDR3 coding sequence is TGCGCCAGCAGCTCAGGTCGGGGGCCCTCCACAGATACGCAGTATTTT. Translation gives CASSSGRGPSTDTQYF.

The chain joins TRBV24-1 to TRBJ2-5, with D tentatively TRBD2 (7 bases). The ends were cut back, 5 bases at V and 4 bases at J, with 19 bases in the middle. The CDR3 covers 16 residues. The germline CDR1 and CDR2 sequences are KGHDR and SFDVKD. CDR3 sequence (DNA): TGTGCCACCAGTGCCACCGGGGGGCCGCTAAGAGAGACCCAGTACTTC. Its protein is CATSATGGPLRETQYF.